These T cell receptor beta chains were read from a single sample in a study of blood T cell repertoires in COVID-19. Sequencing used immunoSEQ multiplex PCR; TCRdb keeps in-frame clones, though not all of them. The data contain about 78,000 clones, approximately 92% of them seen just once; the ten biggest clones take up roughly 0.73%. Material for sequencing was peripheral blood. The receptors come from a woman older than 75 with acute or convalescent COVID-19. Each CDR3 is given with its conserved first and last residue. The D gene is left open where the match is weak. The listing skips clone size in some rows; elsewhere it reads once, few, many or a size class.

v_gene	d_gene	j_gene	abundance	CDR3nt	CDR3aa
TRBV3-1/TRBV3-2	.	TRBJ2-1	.	TGTGCCAGCAGCCAAGAGACATCCGAGCAGTTCTTC	CASSQETSEQFF
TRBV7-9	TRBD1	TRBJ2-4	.	TGTGCCAGCAGCTTAGCGGGACAGCTAAAAAACATTCAGTACTTC	CASSLAGQLKNIQYF
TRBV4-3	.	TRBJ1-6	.	TGCGCCAGCAGCCAAACAGGGAGCTCCTATAATTCACCCCTCCACTTT	CASSQTGSSYNSPLHF
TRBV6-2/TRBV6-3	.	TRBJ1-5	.	TGTGCCAGCAGTTACGAGGCAGGGTTTCAGCCCCAGCATTTT	CASSYEAGFQPQHF
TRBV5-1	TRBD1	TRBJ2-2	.	TGCGCCAGCAGCACGGGACAGGGTTTGGGCACCGGGGAGCTGTTTTTT	CASSTGQGLGTGELFF
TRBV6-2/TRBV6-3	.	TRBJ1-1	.	TGTGCCAGCAGTCCCCCGCGGAGGGCTAGGGGTGAAGCTTTCTTT	CASSPPRRARGEAFF
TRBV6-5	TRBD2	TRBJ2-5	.	TGTGCCAGCAGACTACCAGCGGGGGAACAAGAGACCCAGTACTTC	CASRLPAGEQETQYF
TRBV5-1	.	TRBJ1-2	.	TGCGCCAGCAGAGATTTGAGGGGGAGGGGTGGCTACACCTTC	CASRDLRGRGGYTF
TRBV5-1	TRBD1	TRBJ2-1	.	TGCGCCAGCAGCCGAACCGGACAGGGGGGTTACAATGAGCAGTTCTTC	CASSRTGQGGYNEQFF
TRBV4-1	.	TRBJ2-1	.	TGCGCCAGCAGCCAAGTTTATTCCTCGTCCCCCTACAATGAGCAGTTCTTC	CASSQVYSSSPYNEQFF
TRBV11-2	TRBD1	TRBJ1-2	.	TGTGCCAGCAGCTTAGGCGAACAGGGGGTCTATGGCTACACCTTC	CASSLGEQGVYGYTF
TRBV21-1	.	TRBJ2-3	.	TGTGCCAGCAGCAAAGCGCTCCCGGACAGACCCACAGATACGCAGTATTTT	CASSKALPDRPTDTQYF
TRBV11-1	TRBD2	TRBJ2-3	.	TGTGCCAGCAGCCACCTACTAGCGGGAGTTTCAGATACGCAGTATTTT	CASSHLLAGVSDTQYF
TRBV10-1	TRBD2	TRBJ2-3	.	TGCGCCAGCAGTCTTAGCGGGGGCGGGACAGATACGCAGTATTTT	CASSLSGGGTDTQYF
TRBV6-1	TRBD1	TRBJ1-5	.	TGTGCCAGCAGTGATGCAGGGGGGTCTCATCAGCCCCAGCATTTT	CASSDAGGSHQPQHF
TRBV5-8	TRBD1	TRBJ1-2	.	TGTGCCAGCAGCCCCCCGGGACAGGGGTCGCGTGGCTACACCTTC	CASSPPGQGSRGYTF
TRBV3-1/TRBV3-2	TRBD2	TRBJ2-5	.	TGTGCCAGCAGCCCGGGACTAGGAAGGACCCAGTACTTC	CASSPGLGRTQYF
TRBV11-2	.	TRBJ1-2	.	TGTGCCAGCAGCTTAGGCAGCTATGGCTACACCTTC	CASSLGSYGYTF
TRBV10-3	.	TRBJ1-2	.	TGTGCCATCAGTGAGTCGACACAGAGTCTAGGCTACACCTTC	CAISESTQSLGYTF
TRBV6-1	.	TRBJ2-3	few	TGTGCCAGCAGTGATCTAGCGATCAGCACAGATACGCAGTATTTT	CASSDLAISTDTQYF
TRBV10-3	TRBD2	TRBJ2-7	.	TGTGCCATTAGTCCGGGTAGCGGGGGGTCCTACGAGCAGTACTTC	CAISPGSGGSYEQYF
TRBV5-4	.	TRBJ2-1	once	TGTGCCAGCAGCTTGAGGAGACAGAACTCCTACAATGAGCAGTTCTTC	CASSLRRQNSYNEQFF
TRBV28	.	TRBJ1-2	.	TGTGCCAGCAGTCAGGGACAATCCTCCTATGGCTACACCTTC	CASSQGQSSYGYTF
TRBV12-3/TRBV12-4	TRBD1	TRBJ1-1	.	TGTGCCAGCAGTTTACCGACAGGGGGAGCTTTCTTT	CASSLPTGGAFF
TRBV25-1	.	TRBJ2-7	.	TGTGCCAGCAGTGACAGCTACGAGCAGTACTTC	CASSDSYEQYF
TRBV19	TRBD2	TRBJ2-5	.	TGTGCCAGTAGTATAGGGGGGACTAGCGGGGCGGGGACCCAGTACTTC	CASSIGGTSGAGTQYF
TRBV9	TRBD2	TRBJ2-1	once	TGTGCCAGCAGCGTAGCCCCCCTAGCGGGAGGAGGGAATGAGCAGTTCTTC	CASSVAPLAGGGNEQFF
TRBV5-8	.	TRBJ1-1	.	TGTGCCAGCAGCTTGGGCAGCGGATGGTTCACTGAAGCTTTCTTT	CASSLGSGWFTEAFF
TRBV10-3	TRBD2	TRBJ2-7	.	TGTGCCATCAGTGCACATGTGGGGGGACTAGCGGGAGTCCGATCCTACGAGCAGTACTTC	CAISAHVGGLAGVRSYEQYF
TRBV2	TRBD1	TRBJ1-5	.	TGTGCCAGCAGCAGGGGGCACGACAATCAGCCCCAGCATTTT	CASSRGHDNQPQHF
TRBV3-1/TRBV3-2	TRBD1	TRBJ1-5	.	TGTGCCAGCAGCCTTGGACAGGGGAATCAGCCCCAGCATTTT	CASSLGQGNQPQHF
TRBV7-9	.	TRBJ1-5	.	TGTGCCAGCAGCTTAGAGCAGGCCCATCAGCCCCAGCATTTT	CASSLEQAHQPQHF
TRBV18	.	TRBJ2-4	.	TGTGCCAGCTCACCACTCCAATTACCTGGCGGAAACATTCAGTACTTC	CASSPLQLPGGNIQYF
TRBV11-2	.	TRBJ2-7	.	TGTGCCAGCAGCGGAGGCCCCCTGGGGGAGCAGTACTTC	CASSGGPLGEQYF
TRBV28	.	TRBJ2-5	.	TGTGCCAGCACCAGGGACATCCGAACTCAAGAGACCCAGTACTTC	CASTRDIRTQETQYF
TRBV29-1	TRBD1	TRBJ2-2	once	TGCAGCGTTGGAACAGGGGGTAACACCGGGGAGCTGTTTTTT	CSVGTGGNTGELFF
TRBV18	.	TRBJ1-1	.	TGTGCCAGCTCACCAAGTGGACAGGAAGCTTTCTTT	CASSPSGQEAFF
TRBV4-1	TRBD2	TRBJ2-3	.	TGCGCCAGCAGCCAAGGAGCGGGGCCCACAGATACGCAGTATTTT	CASSQGAGPTDTQYF
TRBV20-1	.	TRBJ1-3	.	TGCAGTGCTAGTGTCGGGGGCTCTGGAAACACCATATATTTT	CSASVGGSGNTIYF
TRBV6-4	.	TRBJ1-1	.	TGTGCCAGCCGCCGGCAGGGTGCGACTGAAGCTTTCTTT	CASRRQGATEAFF
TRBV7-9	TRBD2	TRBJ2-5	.	TGTGCCAGCAGCTTAGGGTCGAGCGGGAGGGCCATGAGAGAGACCCAGTACTTC	CASSLGSSGRAMRETQYF
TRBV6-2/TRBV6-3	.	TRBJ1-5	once	TGTGCCAGCAGTTACTCGGCGGGGAGCAATCAGCCCCAGCATTTT	CASSYSAGSNQPQHF
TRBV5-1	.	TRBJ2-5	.	TGCGCCAGCAGCTTGGAGGGGCCAGAAGAGACCCAGTACTTC	CASSLEGPEETQYF
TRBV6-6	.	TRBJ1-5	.	TGTGCCAGCACCCTAGGGCCAAGAGAGGGTCAGCCCCAGCATTTT	CASTLGPREGQPQHF
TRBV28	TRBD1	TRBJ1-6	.	TGTGCCAGCAGTCCAGGGGGCGTAAATAATTCACCCCTCCACTTT	CASSPGGVNNSPLHF
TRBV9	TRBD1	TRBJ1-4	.	TGTGCCAGCAGCGTAGGCCCCGGGACAGGGAGGGAAAAACTGTTTTTT	CASSVGPGTGREKLFF
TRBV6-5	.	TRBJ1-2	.	TGTGCCAGCACGACAGGCGGCCGCTATGGCTACACCTTC	CASTTGGRYGYTF
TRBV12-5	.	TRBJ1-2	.	TGTGCTAGTGGTTTGAGCAGGGATGGCTACACCTTC	CASGLSRDGYTF
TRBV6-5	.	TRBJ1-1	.	TGTGCCAGCAGTTACTCGAATTCAGGAGAAGCTTTCTTT	CASSYSNSGEAFF